The clone carrying this TCR beta chain was recorded at least ten times. Its specificity is not known. It may be a read error: a sequence one base away is much more abundant. Patients aged 18 to 65 had newly diagnosed hyperthyroidism that had lasted under 2 months. Each diagnosis was grounded in clinical symptoms, serum thyroxine and TRAb, thyroid ultrasound, and orbital computed tomography. These data belong to a study of T cells in Graves' hyperthyroidism and ophthalmopathy. Broader study findings: Progression to ophthalmopathy was predicted a median of roughly 6.8 months early. Clonotypes that were expanded in thyroid above 0.001 mostly appeared in blood too.

V shed 5 bases and J shed 8 bases, with 19 bases lying between them. This CDR3 region has 16 residues. Germline lookup yields CDR1 SEHNR and CDR2 FQNEAQ (reference sequence). The TCR beta CDR3 regions underwent amplification using RNA transcripts as the source. When the TCR CDR3 underwent first-round RT-PCR, the HTBI primer set was used. TCRdb fed the multiplex PCR reads into MiXCR, producing one record per CDR3 protein. The sample yields approximately 500,000 distinct CDR3 sequences, around 46% seen once. The V and J genes are TRBV7-9 and TRBJ1-6, with D perhaps matching TRBD1 (6 bases). The TCR sequence derives from a woman younger than 30 with Graves' hyperthyroidism. Sample: peripheral blood or thyroid tissue (not recorded which). The CDR3 DNA sequence: TGTGCCAGCAGCGCAGGGGCAGCACCGGAGGATTCACCCCTCCACTTT. This translates into CASSAGAAPEDSPLHF.